The source of this T cell receptor beta chain is a study of blood T cells in healthy people across ages. In its sample, this clonotype was seen many times. A J-beta primer mix and a sample-barcoded 5' primer were used in a second PCR of roughly 7 to 12 cycles. Each cDNA was tagged by a template-switch adaptor containing 12 random nucleotides. TCRdb recomputed calls from the 5' RACE reads with MiXCR, one row per CDR3 protein. The table includes hundreds of thousands of distinct CDR3 sequences, roughly 56% detected once. The CDR3 contains 14 residues. Germline CDR1 reads SEHNR; CDR2 reads FQNEAQ (reference sequence). V gave up 1 base and J gave up 0 bases, with 7 bases separating them.

The TCR sequence derives from a man aged 35-49 years in good health. The chain carries TRBV7-9 and TRBJ2-7; D unresolved. The sample was blood. CDR3 amino acids: CASSLGWGSYEQYF. The CDR3 DNA follows: TGTGCCAGCAGCTTAGGATGGGGCTCCTACGAGCAGTACTTC. Filled out from reference TRBV7-9 and TRBJ2-7, the complete variable domain reads DTGVSQNPRHKITKRGQNVTFRCDPISEHNRLYWYRQTLGQGPEFLTYFQNEAQLEKSRLLSDRFSAERPKGSFSTLEIQRTEQGDSAMYLCASSLGWGSYEQYFGPGTRLTVT.